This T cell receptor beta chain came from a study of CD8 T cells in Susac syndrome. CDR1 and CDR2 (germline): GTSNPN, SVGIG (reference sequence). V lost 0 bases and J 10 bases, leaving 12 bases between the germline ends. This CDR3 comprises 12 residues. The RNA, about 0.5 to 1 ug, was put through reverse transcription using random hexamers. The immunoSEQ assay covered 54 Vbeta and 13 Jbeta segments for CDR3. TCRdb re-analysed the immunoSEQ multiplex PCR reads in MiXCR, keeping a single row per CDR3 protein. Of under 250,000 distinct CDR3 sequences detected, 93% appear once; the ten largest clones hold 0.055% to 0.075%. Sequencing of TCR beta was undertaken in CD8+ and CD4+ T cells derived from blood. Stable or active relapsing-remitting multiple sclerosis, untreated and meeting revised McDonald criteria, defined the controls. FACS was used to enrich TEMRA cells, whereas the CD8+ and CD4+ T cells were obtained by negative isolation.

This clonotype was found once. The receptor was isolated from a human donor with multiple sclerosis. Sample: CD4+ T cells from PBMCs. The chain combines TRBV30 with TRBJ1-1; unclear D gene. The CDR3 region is CAWSVYPERAFF. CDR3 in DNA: TGTGCCTGGAGTGTATACCCGGAGAGAGCTTTCTTT.